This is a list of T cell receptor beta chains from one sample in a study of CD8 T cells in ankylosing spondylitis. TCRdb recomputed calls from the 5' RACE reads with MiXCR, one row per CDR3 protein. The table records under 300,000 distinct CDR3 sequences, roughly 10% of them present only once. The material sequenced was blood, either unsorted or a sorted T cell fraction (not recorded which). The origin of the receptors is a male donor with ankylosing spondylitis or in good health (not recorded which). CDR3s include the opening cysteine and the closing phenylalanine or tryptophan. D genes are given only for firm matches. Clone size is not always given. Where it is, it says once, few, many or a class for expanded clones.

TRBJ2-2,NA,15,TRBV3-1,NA,CASSQVPGDTGELFF,TGTGCCAGCAGCCAAGTTCCGGGTGACACCGGGGAGCTGTTTTTT
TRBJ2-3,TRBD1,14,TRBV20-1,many,CSAQGDRHTDTQYF,TGCAGTGCTCAAGGGGACAGGCACACAGATACGCAGTATTTT
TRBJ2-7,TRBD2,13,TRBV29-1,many,CSVSLAGGPEQYF,TGCAGCGTGTCCTTAGCGGGGGGGCCCGAGCAGTACTTC
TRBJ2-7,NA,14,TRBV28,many,CASSWKPTGSEQYF,TGTGCCAGCAGTTGGAAACCGACCGGTTCCGAGCAGTACTTC
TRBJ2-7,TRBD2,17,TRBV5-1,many,CASSPRYGLAGLYEQYF,TGCGCCAGCAGCCCTAGGTATGGTCTAGCGGGGCTCTACGAGCAGTACTTC
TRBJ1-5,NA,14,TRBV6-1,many,CASSESRGDQPQHF,TGTGCCAGCAGTGAATCTCGCGGGGATCAGCCCCAGCATTTT
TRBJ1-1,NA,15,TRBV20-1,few,CSARDSPYRNTEAFF,TGCAGTGCTAGAGATTCCCCCTACAGGAACACTGAAGCTTTCTTT
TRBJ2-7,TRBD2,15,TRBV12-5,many,CASGLGLAGDYEQYF,TGTGCTAGTGGTTTGGGACTAGCGGGGGACTACGAGCAGTACTTC
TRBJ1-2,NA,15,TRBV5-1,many,CASSFNGPPERGYTF,TGCGCCAGCAGCTTCAATGGCCCTCCCGAACGAGGCTACACCTTC
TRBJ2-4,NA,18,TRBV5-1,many,CASSLGPDFMGAKNIQYF,TGCGCCAGCAGCCTGGGACCCGATTTCATGGGGGCCAAAAACATTCAGTACTTC
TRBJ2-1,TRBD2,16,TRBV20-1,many,CSAIRTSGGLGNEQFF,TGCAGTGCTATAAGGACTAGCGGGGGCCTGGGTAATGAGCAGTTCTTC
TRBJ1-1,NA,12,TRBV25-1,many,CASKAGDTEAFF,TGTGCCAGCAAGGCCGGGGACACTGAAGCTTTCTTT
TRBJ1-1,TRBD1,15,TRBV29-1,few,CSAEGSGTGITEAFF,TGCAGCGCCGAGGGTTCGGGGACAGGGATCACTGAAGCTTTCTTT
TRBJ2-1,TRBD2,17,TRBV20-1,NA,CSARDDGSGTSYNEQFF,TGCAGTGCTAGAGATGATGGTAGCGGGACCTCCTACAATGAGCAGTTCTTC
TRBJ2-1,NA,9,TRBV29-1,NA,CSVEDEQFF,TGCAGCGTTGAAGATGAGCAGTTCTTC
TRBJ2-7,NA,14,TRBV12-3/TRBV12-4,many,CASSLRRGGYEQYF,TGTGCCAGCAGTTTGCGCAGGGGAGGCTACGAGCAGTACTTC
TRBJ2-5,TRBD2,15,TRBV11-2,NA,CASSLAAGVGKTQYF,TGTGCCAGCAGCTTAGCGGCGGGAGTCGGAAAGACCCAGTACTTC
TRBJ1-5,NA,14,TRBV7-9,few,CASSSWGASQPQHF,TGTGCCAGCAGTTCCTGGGGGGCATCTCAGCCCCAGCATTTT
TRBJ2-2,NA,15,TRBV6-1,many,CASRFRSFDTGELFF,TGTGCCAGCAGATTTAGGAGTTTTGACACCGGGGAGCTGTTTTTT
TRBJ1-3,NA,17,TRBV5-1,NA,CASSLGGAIASGNTIYF,TGCGCCAGCAGCTTGGGAGGAGCTATCGCCTCTGGAAACACCATATATTTT
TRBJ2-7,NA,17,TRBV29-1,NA,CSVGGGNGTRSSYEQYF,TGCAGCGTTGGAGGCGGTAATGGGACACGAAGCTCCTACGAGCAGTACTTC
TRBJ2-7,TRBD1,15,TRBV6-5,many,CASSLGGQGAYEQYF,TGTGCCAGCAGTTTAGGGGGACAGGGGGCCTACGAGCAGTACTTC
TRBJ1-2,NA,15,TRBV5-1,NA,CASSLGTDFGLGYTF,TGCGCCAGCAGCCTAGGGACGGACTTCGGACTTGGCTACACCTTC
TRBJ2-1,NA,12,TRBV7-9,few,CASSSGMVEQFF,TGTGCCAGCAGCTCAGGGATGGTTGAGCAGTTCTTC
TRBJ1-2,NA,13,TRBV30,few,CAWSVMANYGYTF,TGTGCCTGGAGTGTAATGGCGAACTATGGCTACACCTTC
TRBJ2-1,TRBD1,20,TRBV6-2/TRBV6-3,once,CASSYDIRTGEKDSYNEQFF,TGTGCCAGCAGTTACGACATCAGGACAGGGGAAAAAGATTCCTACAATGAGCAGTTCTTC
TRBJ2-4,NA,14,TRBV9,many,CASSPEGSQNIQYF,TGTGCCAGCAGCCCAGAGGGGTCCCAAAACATTCAGTACTTC
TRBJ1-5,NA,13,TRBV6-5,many,CASSSSNNQPQHF,TGTGCCAGCAGTTCGTCCAACAATCAGCCCCAGCATTTT
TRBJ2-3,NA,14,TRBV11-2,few,CASSERSRTDTQYF,TGTGCCAGCAGCGAGCGGAGCCGCACAGATACGCAGTATTTT
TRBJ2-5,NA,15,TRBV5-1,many,CASSYSGVIGETQYF,TGCGCCAGCAGTTACTCCGGGGTCATAGGAGAGACCCAGTACTTC
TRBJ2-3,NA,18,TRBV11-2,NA,CASSWAPVLAGDTDTQYF,TGTGCCAGCAGCTGGGCCCCGGTCCTGGCGGGTGACACAGATACGCAGTATTTT
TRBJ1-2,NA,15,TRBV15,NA,CATSRAMGGDYGYTF,TGTGCCACCAGCAGAGCCATGGGAGGGGACTATGGCTACACCTTC
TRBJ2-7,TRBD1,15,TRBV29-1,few,CSVRRTGGSSYEQYF,TGCAGCGTTCGTAGGACAGGGGGAAGCTCCTACGAGCAGTACTTC
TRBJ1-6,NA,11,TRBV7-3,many,CARGDNSPLHF,TGTGCCAGGGGAGATAATTCACCCCTCCACTTT
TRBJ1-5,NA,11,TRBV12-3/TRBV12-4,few,CASSLGGPQHF,TGTGCCAGCAGTCTCGGGGGGCCCCAGCATTTT
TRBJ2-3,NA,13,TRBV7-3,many,CASSSFPTDTQYF,TGTGCCAGCAGCTCCTTCCCCACAGATACGCAGTATTTT
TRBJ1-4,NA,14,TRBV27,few,CASSLSGGPEKLFF,TGTGCCAGCAGTTTATCAGGGGGACCTGAAAAACTGTTTTTT
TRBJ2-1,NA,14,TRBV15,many,CATSSRSSYNEQFF,TGTGCCACCAGCAGTAGAAGCTCCTACAATGAGCAGTTCTTC
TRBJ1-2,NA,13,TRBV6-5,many,CASSYEGGHGYTF,TGTGCCAGCAGTTACGAGGGTGGACATGGCTACACCTTC
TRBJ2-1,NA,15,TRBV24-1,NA,CATSDANVWSDEQFF,TGTGCCACCAGTGATGCTAATGTATGGTCCGATGAGCAGTTCTTC
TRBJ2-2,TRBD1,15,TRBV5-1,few,CASSRQGADTGELFF,TGCGCCAGCTCCCGACAGGGGGCTGACACCGGGGAGCTGTTTTTT
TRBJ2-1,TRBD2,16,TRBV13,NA,CASSHIAGGRGNEQFF,TGTGCCAGCAGTCACATAGCGGGGGGGCGGGGCAATGAGCAGTTCTTC
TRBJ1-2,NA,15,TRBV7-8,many,CASTGSRLGAYGYTF,TGTGCCAGTACTGGGTCCAGGCTGGGGGCCTATGGCTACACCTTC
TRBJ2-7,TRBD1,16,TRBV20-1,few,CSAREEGQAHLYEQYF,TGCAGTGCTAGAGAAGAAGGACAGGCCCACCTCTACGAGCAGTACTTC
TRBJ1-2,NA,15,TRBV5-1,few,CASSLGLGPSYGYTF,TGCGCCAGCAGCTTGGGATTGGGTCCATCCTATGGCTACACCTTC
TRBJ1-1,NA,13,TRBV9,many,CASSFRTASEAFF,TGTGCCAGCAGCTTTCGGACGGCTAGTGAAGCTTTCTTT
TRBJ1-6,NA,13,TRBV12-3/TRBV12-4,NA,CASSKGNNSPLHF,TGTGCCAGCAGTAAAGGGAATAATTCACCCCTCCACTTT
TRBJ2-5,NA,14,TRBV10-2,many,CASSDVVGGETQYF,TGCGCCAGCAGTGATGTGGTAGGGGGAGAGACCCAGTACTTC
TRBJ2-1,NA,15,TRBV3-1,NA,CASSQESQQNDEQFF,TGTGCCAGCAGCCAAGAGTCCCAACAGAACGATGAGCAGTTCTTC
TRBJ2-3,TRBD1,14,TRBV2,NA,CASRRTGGTDTQYF,TGTGCCAGCAGGCGGACAGGGGGCACAGATACGCAGTATTTT
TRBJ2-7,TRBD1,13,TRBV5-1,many,CASIRDRVYEQYF,TGCGCCAGCATCAGGGACAGGGTCTACGAGCAGTACTTC
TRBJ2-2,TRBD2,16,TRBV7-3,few,CASSVSGGQVTGELFF,TGTGCCAGCAGCGTTTCGGGGGGGCAGGTCACCGGGGAGCTGTTTTTT
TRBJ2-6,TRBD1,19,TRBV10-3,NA,CAISESLGQDLSGANVLTF,TGTGCCATCAGTGAGTCCTTGGGACAGGACCTGTCTGGGGCCAACGTCCTGACTTTC